This note documents a single T cell receptor (beta chain) sequence. Which antigen it targets is not known. One base away there is no much larger clone; base qualities are not given. Each collaborating institution followed its own protocols to collect whole blood in K2EDTA tubes. For TCRbeta analysis, collaborator samples were shipped as frozen whole blood, as isolated PBMCs, or as DNA extracted from either sample type. The data originate from a study of blood T cell repertoires in COVID-19 (dated by TCRdb to about 2020). Study-level background: Samples from collaborators originated in the United States, Italy and Spain and spanned both the acute and convalescent phases of COVID-19. Where HLA class I and class II types were available, the types were taken from metadata supplied by the sample provider, not from assay-based typing. The repertoires were made available in a free public database intended to serve as a resource for research on the immune response to SARS-CoV-2. Samples were obtained from the ongoing ImmuneRACE study (first 160 participants) and from roughly 1,300 subjects provided by 6 global collaborators. The material from the prospective study consisted of cDNA or gDNA derived from T cells, B-cell-depleted T cells, or PBMCs. Subjects who had been exposed to COVID-19, were actively infected with it, or had recovered from it provided the deeply sampled blood TCRbeta repertoires that made up the dataset. The sample metadata nearly always contained a de-identified subject ID, COVID-19 status, age in years and sex.

The investigation overall reported the following: How much clinical and demographic metadata was included differed by source and by participant, and the metadata was provided uncurated.

TCRbeta CDR3 regions were amplified from genomic DNA using the immunoSEQ Assay, a bias-controlled multiplex PCR. In the paper's pipeline: The number of nucleated cells in each sample was estimated from the amplification of reference gene primers within the assay. To quantify the absolute abundance of each unique TCRbeta CDR3 rearrangement, sequence reads were collapsed and filtered. For each sample, productive Simpson clonality was calculated as the square root of Simpson's diversity index over productive rearrangements. TCRdb's version of the immuneACCESS table is confined to in-frame rearrangements and falls short of the full clone set. An unresolved V gene accounts for under half of the shortfall where checked; the remainder is of unknown origin. The V and J calls and clone size are taken from that table; D and trimming were inferred from the DNA. The sample has over 300,000 clones on record, more than 80% of them singletons. Around 1.2% of the sample is taken by the ten largest.

The V end loses 8 bases and the J end loses 2 bases, and a stretch of 14 bases separates them. The CDR3 measures 14 amino acids from cysteine to phenylalanine. Solely the CDR3 DNA is kept, with 42 bases framed from the first base. CDR1 SNHLY and CDR2 FYNNEI are derived from the germline V gene. This TCR was recovered from a middle-aged man with acute or convalescent COVID-19. Recombination connected TRBV2 to TRBJ2-3; no D gene can be assigned with confidence. Sequencing used peripheral blood. The DNA reads TGTGCCAGCGCCCCGACAAGGAACACAGATACGCAGTATTTT. Its protein reads: CASAPTRNTDTQYF.